This T cell receptor beta chain stems from a study of CD8+ T cells in alopecia areata. Extraction and reverse transcription of RNA yielded cDNA as the sequencing template. The table came from immunoSEQ multiplex PCR; TCRdb's copy has only in-frame clones and leaves some out. The repertoire consists of 290,000 or so clones, none detected only once. V was pared by 0 bases and J by 0 bases, with 11 bases between. CDR3 length equals 16 residues. Germline CDR1 is LGHNA and CDR2 is YNLKQL (reference sequence). Study results and limitations: Against the mouse data, patients shared TCRs less clearly, possibly for HLA reasons. Higher clonality and more expanded CD8+ clones appeared in lesional than normal scalp.

Comments on this clone: The target antigen is unknown. The gene names here belong to mouse. The CDR3 extends 4 residues past the end of the read, so its final part is completed from the germline J gene.

Cells that came from pooled cutaneous lymph nodes were sorted using CD4, CD8alpha, NKG2D, NKG2ACE and other markers. The chain is built from TRBV5 and TRBJ1-2; weak D call: TRBD1 (6 bases). Sequenced: CD4+ T cells sorted from a lymph node. The sequence came from a C3H/HeJ mouse with alopecia areata. This mouse strain has H2-k as its MHC haplotype. The CDR3 loop is CASSQDGGGANSDYTF. The covered CDR3 bases are TGTGCCAGCAGCCAAGATGGGGGGGGCGCAAACTCC.